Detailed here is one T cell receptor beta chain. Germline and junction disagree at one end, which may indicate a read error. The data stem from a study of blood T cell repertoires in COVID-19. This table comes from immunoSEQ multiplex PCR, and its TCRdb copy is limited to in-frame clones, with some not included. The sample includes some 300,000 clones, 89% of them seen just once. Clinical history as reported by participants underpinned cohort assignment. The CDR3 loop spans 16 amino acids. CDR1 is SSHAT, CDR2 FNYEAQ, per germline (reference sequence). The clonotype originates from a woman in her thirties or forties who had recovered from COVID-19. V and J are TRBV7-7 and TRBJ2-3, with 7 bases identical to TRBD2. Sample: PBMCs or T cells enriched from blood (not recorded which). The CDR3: CASSSGGSRSTDTQYF. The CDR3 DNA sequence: TGTGCTAGCAGCTCGGGGGGTAGCAGGAGCACAGATACGCAGTATTTT. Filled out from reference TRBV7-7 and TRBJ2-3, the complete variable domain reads GAGVSQSPRYKVTKRGQDVTLRCDPISSHATLYWYQQALGQGPEFLTYFNYEAQPDKSGLPSDRFSAERPEGSISTLTIQRTEQRDSAMYRCASSSGGSRSTDTQYFGPGTRLTVL.